The rows below give T cell receptor beta chains drawn from one sample of a study of T cells in localized non-small cell lung cancer. Sequenced by immunoSEQ multiplex PCR; TCRdb stores in-frame clones only, minus some. This table holds about 11,000 clones, approximately 84% found once. The sample consisted of peripheral blood, taken before any cancer treatment. These receptors were collected from a male donor aged 60 or older with stage III lung adenocarcinoma. Both conserved end residues are part of each CDR3. A D gene is named only where the DNA matches it firmly. Expanded clones are given a class, and other clones once, few, many or no size at all.

>TRBV29-1|-|TRBJ1-2|-
CSVKDGYGYTF
TGCAGCGTCAAGGACGGCTATGGCTACACCTTC
>TRBV5-5|-|TRBJ1-5|TRBD1
CASSPRQGAGNQPQHF
TGTGCCAGCAGCCCACGACAGGGGGCTGGCAATCAGCCCCAGCATTTT
>TRBV18|-|TRBJ1-5|-
CASSRNPKDQPQHF
TGTGCCAGCTCACGGAACCCGAAGGATCAGCCCCAGCATTTT
>TRBV19|-|TRBJ1-5|-
CASSITQVNSNQPQHF
TGTGCCAGTAGTATCACACAGGTCAATAGCAATCAGCCCCAGCATTTT
>TRBV6-5|-|TRBJ1-5|-
CASSYGAWDEPQHF
TGTGCCAGCAGTTACGGAGCCTGGGACGAGCCCCAGCATTTT
>TRBV19|-|TRBJ2-5|-
CASSRAGQWETQYF
TGTGCCAGTAGTAGAGCGGGACAGTGGGAGACCCAGTACTTC
>TRBV28|few|TRBJ1-3|-
CASIGQRGSGNTIYF
TGTGCCAGCATAGGGCAGCGAGGCTCTGGAAACACCATATATTTT
>TRBV4-3|-|TRBJ2-2|-
CASSQDQASNTGELFF
TGCGCCAGCAGCCAAGATCAGGCTTCGAACACCGGGGAGCTGTTTTTT
>TRBV9|-|TRBJ2-2|TRBD1
CASSVAIGQGNTGELFF
TGTGCCAGCAGCGTAGCCATTGGACAGGGCAACACCGGGGAGCTGTTTTTT
>TRBV15|-|TRBJ2-7|-
CATSVGSYEQYF
TGTGCCACCAGCGTTGGGTCCTACGAGCAGTACTTC
>TRBV7-2|-|TRBJ2-1|-
CASSSRAPSYNEQFF
TGTGCCAGCAGCTCCAGGGCCCCCTCCTACAATGAGCAGTTCTTC
>TRBV14|-|TRBJ2-7|TRBD2
CASSWTSLDEQYF
TGTGCCAGCAGCTGGACTAGTCTCGACGAGCAGTACTTC
>TRBV10-3|-|TRBJ2-5|TRBD2
CASNGDGRGGLGGETQYF
TGTGCCTCCAATGGGGATGGACGGGGCGGCCTGGGGGGGGAGACCCAGTACTTC
>TRBV27|once|TRBJ2-1|TRBD2
CASSLGLAGDNEQFF
TGTGCCAGCAGTTTGGGACTAGCGGGGGACAATGAGCAGTTCTTC
>TRBV4-1|-|TRBJ1-4|-
CASSQEPREYEKLFF
TGCGCCAGCAGCCAAGAACCCAGGGAGTATGAAAAACTGTTTTTT
>TRBV14|-|TRBJ2-2|TRBD1
CASSRQGPTNTGELFF
TGTGCCAGCAGCCGACAGGGTCCTACGAACACCGGGGAGCTGTTTTTT
>TRBV27|-|TRBJ2-1|TRBD2
CASSLAGTRSGEQFF
TGTGCCAGCAGTTTAGCCGGGACTAGGAGTGGGGAGCAGTTCTTC
>TRBV2|-|TRBJ1-4|TRBD1
CASNYLGQGGKLFF
TGTGCCAGCAATTATCTTGGACAGGGGGGAAAACTGTTTTTT
>TRBV5-4|-|TRBJ2-3|-
CASEAESTDTQYF
TGTGCCAGCGAGGCGGAAAGCACAGATACGCAGTATTTT
>TRBV9|-|TRBJ2-4|TRBD1
CASSPQTGDIQYF
TGTGCCAGCAGCCCACAGACAGGGGACATTCAGTACTTC
>TRBV7-3|-|TRBJ2-3|TRBD2
CASSRSGRSTDTQYF
TGTGCCAGCAGTCGTAGCGGGAGAAGCACAGATACGCAGTATTTT
>TRBV9|-|TRBJ1-2|TRBD1
CASSGTGGKGTF
TGTGCCAGCAGCGGGACAGGGGGCAAGGGCACCTTC
>TRBV6-1|-|TRBJ1-1|TRBD1
CASSTGTGKGTEAFF
TGTGCCAGCAGTACCGGGACAGGGAAAGGCACTGAAGCTTTCTTT
>TRBV11-2|once|TRBJ2-1|-
CASSLDFRAQYNEQFF
TGTGCCAGCAGCTTAGATTTTAGGGCACAGTACAATGAGCAGTTCTTC
>TRBV7-8|-|TRBJ2-1|TRBD2
CASSPRLAGANEQFF
TGTGCCAGCAGCCCCCGACTAGCGGGAGCTAATGAGCAGTTCTTC
>TRBV14|-|TRBJ2-7|TRBD2
CASSLLLAGVVEQYF
TGTGCCAGCAGCCTCCTACTAGCGGGAGTCGTCGAGCAGTACTTC
>TRBV6-5|-|TRBJ2-5|-
CASSPGETQYF
TGTGCCAGCAGCCCCGGGGAGACCCAGTACTTC
>TRBV6-6|once|TRBJ2-5|TRBD1
CASSRTGKETQYF
TGTGCCAGCAGTCGGACAGGGAAGGAGACCCAGTACTTC
>TRBV9|-|TRBJ2-2|TRBD2
CASSGRLAGEVNTGELFF
TGTGCCAGCAGCGGACGACTAGCGGGAGAAGTGAACACCGGGGAGCTGTTTTTT
>TRBV10-1|-|TRBJ2-5|TRBD2
CASSGLPGLHQETQYF
TGCGCCAGCAGTGGGCTTCCGGGACTACATCAAGAGACCCAGTACTTC
>TRBV29-1|-|TRBJ2-7|TRBD1
CSAGRQGVEQYF
TGCAGCGCCGGACGACAGGGAGTCGAGCAGTACTTC
>TRBV27|few|TRBJ2-7|TRBD2
CASSAIAGVYEQYF
TGTGCCAGCAGTGCAATAGCGGGAGTATACGAGCAGTACTTC
>TRBV6-6|-|TRBJ2-3|-
CASSYSDTQYF
TGTGCCAGCAGTTACTCGGATACGCAGTATTTT
>TRBV4-1|-|TRBJ1-2|TRBD1
CASSQPREGALYYGYTF
TGCGCCAGCAGCCAACCGCGGGAGGGGGCCCTTTACTATGGCTACACCTTC
>TRBV27|-|TRBJ1-2|-
CASSLTSTTGYTF
TGTGCCAGCAGTTTAACATCCACTACCGGCTACACCTTC
>TRBV25-1|-|TRBJ2-3|TRBD2
CASSELAGFTDTQYF
TGTGCCAGCAGTGAACTAGCGGGATTCACAGATACGCAGTATTTT
>TRBV19|-|TRBJ1-4|-
CASREAGSTEKLFF
TGTGCCAGTAGAGAGGCTGGGTCGACTGAAAAACTGTTTTTT
>TRBV6-1|once|TRBJ2-4|-
CASLDARVQYF
TGTGCCAGTCTCGATGCTAGGGTTCAGTACTTC
>TRBV19|-|TRBJ2-7|-
CASSISFSYEQYF
TGTGCCAGTAGTATTTCCTTCTCCTACGAGCAGTACTTC
>TRBV5-4|-|TRBJ2-1|-
CASSSRRNEQFF
TGTGCCAGCAGCTCACGCCGAAATGAGCAGTTCTTC
>TRBV4-3|-|TRBJ2-1|-
CASSQDSGSGNEQFF
TGCGCCAGCAGCCAAGATTCGGGCAGTGGGAATGAGCAGTTCTTC
>TRBV6-5|-|TRBJ2-2|TRBD1
CASSSGQHTGELFF
TGTGCCAGCAGCTCGGGACAGCACACCGGGGAGCTGTTTTTT
>TRBV2|-|TRBJ2-3|TRBD2
CASRAGLAGSTQYF
TGTGCCAGCAGGGCGGGACTAGCGGGAAGTACGCAGTATTTT
>TRBV2|-|TRBJ1-5|-
CASSVWRDQPQHF
TGTGCCAGCAGTGTGTGGAGGGATCAGCCCCAGCATTTT
>TRBV6-6|once|TRBJ1-5|TRBD1
CASSYTQTGAQPQHF
TGTGCCAGCAGTTACACCCAGACAGGGGCCCAGCCCCAGCATTTT
>TRBV7-8|-|TRBJ1-1|-
CASRLKENTEAFF
TGTGCCAGCAGGTTAAAGGAGAACACTGAAGCTTTCTTT
>TRBV28|-|TRBJ1-2|-
CASSGRYGYTF
TGTGCCAGCAGTGGTCGCTATGGCTACACCTTC
>TRBV18|-|TRBJ1-1|-
CASSPPTAPEDTEAFF
TGTGCCAGCTCACCACCGACAGCTCCCGAGGACACTGAAGCTTTCTTT